This T cell receptor (beta chain) appears in the sequencing data of a study of T-cell memory formation after mild COVID-19. In the study overall: Each donor largely had its own TCR clusters. Study observations and caveats: Clones that shrank (day 15 to 85) were balanced CD4/CD8, whereas later expanders leaned CD4+.

This CDR3 spans 15 amino acids. Per germline, CDR1 MGHRA and CDR2 YSYEKL. The ends lost 0 bases at V and 5 bases at J; junction bases unmatched: 5. The 5'RACE method, run with constant-segment primers, produced TCR alpha and TCR beta cDNA libraries (carrying sample barcodes and UMIs). TCRdb independently ran MiXCR on the 5' RACE reads; one entry per CDR3 protein. The table shows around 180,000 distinct CDR3 sequences, with roughly 18% occurring only once. A note on this clonotype: Its antigen is unknown.

This TCR was sampled from a man between 18 and 29 years old who had mild COVID-19 (a few samples of this study predate the infection). Cell type and time point are not known. Sequenced material: PBMCs or a T cell subset sorted from them (not recorded which). The chain has TRBV4-1 and TRBJ1-2; 8 bases match TRBD1. The CDR3 bases are TGCGCCAGCAGCCAAGAAGGACAGGGTCTTTATGGCTACACCTTC. This gives the protein CASSQEGQGLYGYTF.